This T cell receptor beta chain was recorded in a study of T cell responses to AZD1222 COVID-19 vaccine. Study-wide points: The study sampled repertoires only after the peak T cell response. Close to half of all spike-specific TCRs reportedly target regions of the variants that are unmutated. Spike-specific TCR breadth and depth rose after two AZD1222 doses.

Comments on this clone: The antigen remains unidentified.

V shed 5 bases and J shed 6 bases, with 7 bases lying between them. The germline CDR1 and CDR2 sequences are SNHLY and FYNNEI. This CDR3 spans 12 amino acids. Profiling relied on immunoSEQ multiplex PCR, and the TCRdb table lists in-frame clones only, not all of them. The table lists 200,000 to 250,000 clones, roughly 94% of them singletons. This TCR was sampled from an adult who received the MenACWY meningococcal vaccine as a control. Here the sequenced sample was peripheral blood, taken 28 days after the second dose of the MenACWY control vaccine. The chain employs TRBV2 and TRBJ2-2; D not resolved. CDR3 loop: CASSPFPGELFF. Here the CDR3 DNA reads TGTGCCAGCAGTCCGTTTCCCGGGGAGCTGTTTTTT. The whole variable domain, remainder taken from reference TRBV2 and TRBJ2-2, is EPEVTQTPSHQVTQMGQEVILRCVPISNHLYFYWYRQILGQKVEFLVSFYNNEISEKSEIFDDQFSVERPDGSNFTLKIRSTKLEDSAMYFCASSPFPGELFFGEGSRLTVL.